Listed below are T cell receptor beta chains from one sample, sequenced in a study of blood T cell repertoires in COVID-19. TCRdb's copy holds only in-frame clones and misses some; the assay was immunoSEQ multiplex PCR. The table has about 170,000 clones, approximately 86% seen once; the top ten hold 2% to 3%. Sequencing input: peripheral blood. The receptors derive from a woman older than 75 with COVID-19, enrolled during active disease. Each CDR3 is given with its conserved first and last residue. A D gene is named only where the DNA matches it firmly. Clone size is given for some rows only: seen once, a few or many times, or a class if the clone is expanded.

CDR3 protein	CDR3 DNA	D gene	V gene	J gene	clone size
CASRLAVQETQYF	TGTGCCAGCAGGCTAGCCGTCCAAGAGACCCAGTACTTC	-	TRBV6-5	TRBJ2-5	-
CAGRRTGDQNEKLFF	TGTGCCGGAAGACGAACCGGGGATCAAAATGAAAAACTGTTTTTT	-	TRBV21-1	TRBJ1-4	-
CAIIAGTSGTGELFF	TGTGCCATCATTGCGGGGACTAGCGGAACCGGGGAGCTGTTTTTT	TRBD2	TRBV10-3	TRBJ2-2	-
CASSVAGSGNTIYF	TGTGCCAGCAGCGTAGCCGGGTCTGGAAACACCATATATTTT	-	TRBV9	TRBJ1-3	-
CASGSPGTNYGYTF	TGTGCCAGCGGTAGTCCGGGTACCAACTATGGCTACACCTTC	-	TRBV28	TRBJ1-2	-
CASSGNSLSEQYF	TGTGCCAGCTCCGGAAACAGCCTTTCCGAGCAGTACTTC	-	TRBV18	TRBJ2-7	-
CASSPTTDTQYF	TGTGCCAGCAGCCCGACTACAGATACGCAGTATTTT	-	TRBV7-3	TRBJ2-3	-
CASSSGTGRWETQYF	TGTGCCAGCAGTTCTGGGACAGGGAGGTGGGAGACCCAGTACTTC	TRBD1	TRBV27	TRBJ2-5	-
CASRPPTGFGNTIYF	TGTGCCAGCAGGCCCCCTACAGGGTTTGGAAACACCATATATTTT	-	TRBV6-6	TRBJ1-3	-
CASSGDHGELFF	TGTGCCAGCAGCGGAGATCACGGGGAGCTGTTTTTT	-	TRBV9	TRBJ2-2	-
CASSQEQGQPQHF	TGTGCCAGCTCTCAAGAACAGGGTCAGCCCCAGCATTTT	-	TRBV18	TRBJ1-5	-
CASSVGIGANSPLHF	TGTGCCAGCAGCGTAGGGATTGGAGCTAATTCACCCCTCCACTTT	-	TRBV9	TRBJ1-6	-
CASSFSTSGVTDTQYF	TGTGCCAGCAGCTTCTCGACTAGCGGGGTCACAGATACGCAGTATTTT	TRBD2	TRBV7-8	TRBJ2-3	-
CASSVSPSSGPNVLTF	TGTGCCAGCAGCGTAAGCCCGTCCAGCGGTCCCAACGTCCTGACTTTC	-	TRBV9	TRBJ2-6	-
CASSPGFIRGNTIYF	TGTGCCAGCAGCCCGGGATTCATCAGAGGAAACACCATATATTTT	-	TRBV6-5	TRBJ1-3	-
CASSHQISGRADEQFF	TGTGCCAGCAGCCACCAGATTAGCGGGAGGGCCGATGAGCAGTTCTTC	TRBD2	TRBV13	TRBJ2-1	-
CASSLDGKAYEQYF	TGCGCCAGCAGCTTGGACGGGAAAGCCTACGAGCAGTACTTC	-	TRBV5-1	TRBJ2-7	-
CASIPGTGMEQPQHF	TGTGCCAGTATACCTGGGACAGGGATGGAGCAGCCCCAGCATTTT	TRBD1	TRBV19	TRBJ1-5	-
CASSPGQGDREQFF	TGTGCCAGCAGCCCTGGACAGGGTGATCGTGAGCAGTTCTTC	TRBD1	TRBV11-2	TRBJ2-1	-
CASSLSRGPGELFF	TGTGCCAGCAGCTTATCCAGGGGGCCCGGGGAGCTGTTTTTT	TRBD1	TRBV11-2	TRBJ2-2	-
CASSPEGLAGETQYF	TGTGCCAGCTCTCCCGAAGGACTAGCGGGGGAGACCCAGTACTTC	TRBD2	TRBV2	TRBJ2-5	-
CASRPGLATYNEQFF	TGTGCCAGCAGGCCGGGACTAGCTACCTACAATGAGCAGTTCTTC	TRBD2	TRBV6-5	TRBJ2-1	-
CASSLVMAANEKLFF	TGTGCCAGCAGCTTAGTTATGGCAGCTAATGAAAAACTGTTTTTT	-	TRBV7-8	TRBJ1-4	once
CATSETKREGRNEQFF	TGTGCCACCAGTGAGACAAAGCGGGAGGGCCGAAATGAGCAGTTCTTC	TRBD2	TRBV24-1	TRBJ2-1	once
CASSLESSRTSGSYEQYF	TGTGCCAGCAGCTTAGAAAGTTCAAGGACTAGCGGCTCCTACGAGCAGTACTTC	TRBD2	TRBV7-6	TRBJ2-7	-
CASSRIDRAGYTEAFF	TGTGCCAGTAGCCGAATAGACAGGGCCGGGTACACTGAAGCTTTCTTT	TRBD1	TRBV19	TRBJ1-1	-
CASPVRSNQPQHF	TGTGCCAGCCCTGTTCGTAGCAATCAGCCCCAGCATTTT	-	TRBV18	TRBJ1-5	once
CASSLGGLAGASEQFF	TGTGCCAGCAGCTTGGGGGGACTAGCGGGAGCCAGTGAGCAGTTCTTC	TRBD2	TRBV5-4	TRBJ2-1	-
CASSLSFRDRRYTGELFF	TGTGCCAGCAGTTTATCGTTCCGGGACAGAAGATACACCGGGGAGCTGTTTTTT	TRBD1	TRBV27	TRBJ2-2	-
CASRRGQGDYEQYF	TGTGCCAGCAGAAGGGGGCAGGGGGATTACGAGCAGTACTTC	TRBD1	TRBV5-4	TRBJ2-7	once
CASSQSRGRSNTEAFF	TGCGCCAGCAGTCAATCGAGAGGTAGATCGAACACTGAAGCTTTCTTT	-	TRBV23-1	TRBJ1-1	-
CASGGQGRDQPQHF	TGTGCCAGCGGAGGACAGGGACGGGACCAGCCCCAGCATTTT	TRBD1	TRBV2	TRBJ1-5	-
CASSGIAGGPENEQFF	TGTGCCAGCAGTGGCATAGCGGGAGGGCCGGAAAATGAGCAGTTCTTC	TRBD2	TRBV28	TRBJ2-1	-
CASSLGPGLATEAFF	TGCGCCAGCAGCTTAGGGCCGGGGTTGGCCACTGAAGCTTTCTTT	-	TRBV5-1	TRBJ1-1	-
CASTDGDRGSYNEQFF	TGTGCCAGCACCGATGGGGACAGGGGCTCATACAATGAGCAGTTCTTC	TRBD1	TRBV5-6	TRBJ2-1	-
CASSSPTGDYNEQFF	TGTGCCAGCAGCTCTCCGACAGGAGATTACAATGAGCAGTTCTTC	-	TRBV7-6	TRBJ2-1	few
CASSYLRAGELFF	TGTGCCAGCAGTTACTTACGGGCCGGGGAGCTGTTTTTT	-	TRBV6-6	TRBJ2-2	few
CASSLWLSPQHF	TGTGCCAGCAGTTTATGGCTCTCGCCCCAGCATTTT	-	TRBV27	TRBJ1-5	-
CASSFGGEYSDTQYF	TGTGCCAGCAGCTTCGGGGGAGAGTACTCGGATACGCAGTATTTT	-	TRBV5-4	TRBJ2-3	-
CASTDTNEKLFF	TGTGCCAGCACAGATACTAATGAAAAACTGTTTTTT	-	TRBV2	TRBJ1-4	-
CASTKRGLAGANEQYF	TGTGCCAGTACTAAAAGAGGACTAGCGGGAGCGAACGAGCAGTACTTC	TRBD2	TRBV19	TRBJ2-7	-
CATSRDRGISYGYTF	TGTGCCACCAGCAGGGACAGGGGAATTAGTTATGGCTACACCTTC	TRBD1	TRBV15	TRBJ1-2	-
CASSVRDRDTGEQFF	TGTGCCAGTAGTGTCCGGGACAGGGACACTGGTGAGCAGTTCTTC	TRBD1	TRBV19	TRBJ2-1	-
CASSATGVSNEKLFF	TGTGCCAGCAGCGCGACAGGGGTCTCGAATGAAAAACTGTTTTTT	TRBD1	TRBV7-2	TRBJ1-4	-
CASSYDSGRAPYEQYF	TGTGCCAGCAGTTACGATAGCGGGAGGGCCCCCTACGAGCAGTACTTC	TRBD2	TRBV6-5	TRBJ2-7	-